The clone carrying this TCR beta chain was picked up a small number of times. Two oligonucleotides, mixed equimolar, formed the beta constant-region primer covering TRBC1 and TRBC2. The ligated cDNA underwent four PCR rounds using SP2 and nested alpha and beta constant-region primers. TCRdb processed the UMI-ligation and nested PCR reads anew with MiXCR; each CDR3 protein has one entry. The profile shows 85,000 or so distinct CDR3 sequences, about 8.2% of them singletons. This entry is derived from a study of naive and memory T cell subsets. The germline CDR1 and CDR2 sequences are SQVTM and ANQGSEA. V lost 6 bases, J lost 6 bases, and 9 bases stayed unmatched. This CDR3 is 13 amino acids long.

The sample consisted of naive CD8+ T cells from blood. The genes are TRBV29-1 and TRBJ2-7; 9 bases fit TRBD2. This TCR derives from a human donor in good health. CDR3 residues: CSVGRGRAPEQYF. Here the CDR3 DNA reads TGCAGCGTGGGGCGCGGGAGGGCCCCCGAGCAGTACTTC.